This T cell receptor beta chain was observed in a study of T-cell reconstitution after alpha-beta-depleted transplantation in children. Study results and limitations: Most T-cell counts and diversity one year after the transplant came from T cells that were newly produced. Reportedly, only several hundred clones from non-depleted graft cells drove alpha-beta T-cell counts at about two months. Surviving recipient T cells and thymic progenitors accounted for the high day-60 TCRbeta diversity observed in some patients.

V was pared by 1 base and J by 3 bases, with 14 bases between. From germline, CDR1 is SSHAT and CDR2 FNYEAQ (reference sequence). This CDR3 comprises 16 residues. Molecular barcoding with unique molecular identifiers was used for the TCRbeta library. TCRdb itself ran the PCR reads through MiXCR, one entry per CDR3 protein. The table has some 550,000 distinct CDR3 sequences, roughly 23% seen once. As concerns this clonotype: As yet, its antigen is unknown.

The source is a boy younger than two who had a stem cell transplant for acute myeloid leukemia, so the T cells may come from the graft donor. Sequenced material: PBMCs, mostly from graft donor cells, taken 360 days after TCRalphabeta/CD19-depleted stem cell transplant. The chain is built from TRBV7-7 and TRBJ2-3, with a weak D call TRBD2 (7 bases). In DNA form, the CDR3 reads TGTGCCAGCAGCTTAGGATCGGGGGGCTCGACAGATACGCAGTATTTT. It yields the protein CASSLGSGGSTDTQYF.